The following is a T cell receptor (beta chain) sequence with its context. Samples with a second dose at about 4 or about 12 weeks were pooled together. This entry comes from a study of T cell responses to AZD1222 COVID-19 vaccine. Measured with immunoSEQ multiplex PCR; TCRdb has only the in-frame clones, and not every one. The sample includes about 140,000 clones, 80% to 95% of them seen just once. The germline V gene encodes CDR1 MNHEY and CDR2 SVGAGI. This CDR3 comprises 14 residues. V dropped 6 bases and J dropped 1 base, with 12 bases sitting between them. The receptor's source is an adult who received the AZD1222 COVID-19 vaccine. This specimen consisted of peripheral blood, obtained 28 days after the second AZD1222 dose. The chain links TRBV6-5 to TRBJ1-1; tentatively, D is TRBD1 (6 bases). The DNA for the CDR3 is TGTGCCAGCAGCCCCAGGGGAAGGAACACTGAAGCTTTCTTT. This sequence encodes CASSPRGRNTEAFF.